This T cell receptor beta chain is from a study of glioma-infiltrating T cells after dendritic cell vaccination. About the research overall: Dendritic cell vaccine was injected intradermally three times, biweekly. Overall study results and limits: Higher pretreatment TIL content predicted longer progression-free time and survival.

Concerning this clone: What it binds is unknown.

The PCR used 60 V beta and 13 J beta primers. Sequenced by immunoSEQ multiplex PCR; TCRdb stores in-frame clones only, minus some. The data contain under 130,000 clones, roughly 80% of them singletons. V was pared by 0 bases and J by 5 bases, with 11 bases of the junction left unmatched. The length of the CDR3 is 17 residues. The germline V gene encodes CDR1 MGHRA and CDR2 YSYEKL. Before vaccination, two weeks after the third vaccination, and at progression, PBMC were collected. The specimen was blood, collected before dendritic cell vaccination. This TCR came from a human donor with glioblastoma. The V call is TRBV4-1, the J call TRBJ1-2; 8 bases are shared with TRBD1. The CDR3 loop reads CASSQEAGGMVSYGYTF. The CDR3 DNA follows: TGCGCCAGCAGCCAAGAGGCAGGGGGCATGGTGAGTTATGGCTACACCTTC.